These T cell receptor beta chains were read from a single sample in a study of blood T cells in healthy people across ages. TCRdb independently ran MiXCR on the 5' RACE reads; one entry per CDR3 protein. The data hold 250,000 to 300,000 distinct CDR3 sequences, with about 25% observed a single time. Source material: blood. The receptors were sampled from a woman in her sixties or seventies in good health. Each CDR3 is given without its conserved first and last residue.

v_call,cdr3_aa
TRBV5-1,ASSLEMSYYEQY
TRBV5-1,ASSPGDGYEQY
TRBV20-1,SARDRGINQPQH
TRBV7-9,ASSLKREEGEQF
TRBV7-2,ASTLGQNTEAF
TRBV20-1,SASGRAYEQY
TRBV20-1,SARSESSYNEQF
TRBV6-1,ASRDRARGTQY
TRBV19,ASSIEVSGSRTQY
TRBV6-1,ASSMKGTGRYEQY
TRBV28,ASSLTGFHEAF
TRBV27,ASRDRSLNTEAF
TRBV6-1,ASSAGMLYQETQY
TRBV18,ASSPDTPQVSYEQY
TRBV20-1,SARVGNQNTEAF
TRBV7-8,ASSPNLGADTQY
TRBV18,ASSPSSGYIANTGELF